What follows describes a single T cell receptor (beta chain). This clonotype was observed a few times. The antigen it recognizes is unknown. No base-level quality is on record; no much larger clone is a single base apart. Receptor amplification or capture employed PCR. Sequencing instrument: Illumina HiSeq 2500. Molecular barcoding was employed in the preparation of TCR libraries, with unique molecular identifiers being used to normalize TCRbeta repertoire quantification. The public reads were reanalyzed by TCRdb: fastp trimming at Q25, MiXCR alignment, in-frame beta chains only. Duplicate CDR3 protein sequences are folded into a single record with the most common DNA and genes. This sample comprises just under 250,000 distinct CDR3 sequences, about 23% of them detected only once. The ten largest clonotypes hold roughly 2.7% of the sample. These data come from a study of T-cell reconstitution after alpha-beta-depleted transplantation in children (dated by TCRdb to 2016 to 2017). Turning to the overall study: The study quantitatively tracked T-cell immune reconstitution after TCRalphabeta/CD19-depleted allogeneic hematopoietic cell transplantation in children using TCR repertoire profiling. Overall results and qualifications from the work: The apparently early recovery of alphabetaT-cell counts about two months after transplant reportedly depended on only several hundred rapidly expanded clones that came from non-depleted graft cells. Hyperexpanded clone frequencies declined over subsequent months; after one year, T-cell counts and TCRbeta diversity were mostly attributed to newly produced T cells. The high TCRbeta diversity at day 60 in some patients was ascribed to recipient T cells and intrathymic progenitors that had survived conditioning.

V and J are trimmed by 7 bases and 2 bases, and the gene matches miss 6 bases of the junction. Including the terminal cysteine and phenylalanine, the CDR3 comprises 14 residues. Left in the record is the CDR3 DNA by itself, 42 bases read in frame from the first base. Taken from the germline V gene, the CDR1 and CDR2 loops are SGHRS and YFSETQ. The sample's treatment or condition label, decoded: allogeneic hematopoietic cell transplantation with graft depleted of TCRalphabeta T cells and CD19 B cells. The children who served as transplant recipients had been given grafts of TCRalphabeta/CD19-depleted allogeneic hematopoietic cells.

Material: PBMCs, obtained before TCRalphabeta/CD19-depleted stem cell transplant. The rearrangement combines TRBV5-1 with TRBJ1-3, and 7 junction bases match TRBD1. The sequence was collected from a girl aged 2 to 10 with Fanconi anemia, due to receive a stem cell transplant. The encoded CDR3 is CASATGEPGNTIYF. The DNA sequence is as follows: TGCGCCAGCGCCACAGGGGAACCTGGAAACACCATATATTTT.